The 22 T cell receptor beta chains presented below share a single source sample, sequenced in a study of CD8 T cells in ankylosing spondylitis. TCRdb called the 5' RACE reads again in MiXCR, with one record for every CDR3 protein. The sample records 120,000 to 150,000 distinct CDR3 sequences, roughly 7.7% being singletons. Material for sequencing was synovial fluid, either unsorted or a sorted T cell fraction (not recorded which). Every receptor here comes from a male donor with ankylosing spondylitis.

This clonotype was counted at least ten times. V usage is TRBV4-1 and J usage is TRBJ2-5; perhaps D is TRBD1 or TRBD2 (6 bases each). Germline V lookup: CDR1 MGHRA, CDR2 YSYEKL. The CDR3 is 14 amino acids. Trimming left V 0 bases short and J 4 bases short, with 9 bases between. This CDR3 is CASSQDGGGETQYF. The CDR3 DNA follows: TGCGCCAGCAGCCAAGATGGAGGGGGAGAGACCCAGTACTTC.

J is TRBJ1-1 and V is TRBV6-1, with a weak D call TRBD1 (5 bases). The CDR3 extends over 11 amino acids. Trimming took 9 bases from V and 7 from J, leaving 12 bases between them. CDR1 and CDR2 (germline): MNHNS, SASEGT. DNA of the CDR3: TGTGCCAGTAGGACAAGGGGTGAAGCTTTCTTT. Its translation: CASRTRGEAFF.

This clonotype was detected only a few times. CDR3 nucleotide sequence: TGCAGTGCTAGAGTGGGAGCCTACAATGAGCAGTTCTTC. Translated: CSARVGAYNEQFF. The chain combines TRBV20-1 with TRBJ2-1, with D possibly matching TRBD2 (5 bases). V lost 1 base and J lost 2, with 6 bases in between. Germline V gene sequence: CDR1 DFQATT, CDR2 SNEGSKA (reference sequence). This CDR3 spans 13 amino acids.

This clonotype was counted ten times or more. The V call is TRBV29-1, the J call TRBJ1-6, with 7 positions matching TRBD1. This CDR3 has 13 amino acids. V was pared by 8 bases and J by 6 bases, with 7 bases of the junction left unmatched. Germline CDR1 SQVTM, CDR2 ANQGSEA. The DNA for the CDR3 is TGCAGCATACGGGACAGTCTTAATTCACCCCTCCACTTT. Translated, it gives CSIRDSLNSPLHF.

At least ten counts were recorded for this clonotype. V and J are TRBV6-1 and TRBJ2-1, with D perhaps being TRBD1 or TRBD2 (5 bases each). This CDR3 has 14 amino acids. Trimming cost V 6 bases and J 5 bases, with 14 bases left between them. Germline assignment: CDR1 MNHNS and CDR2 SASEGT. CDR3 in DNA: TGTGCCAGCAGCCAGACGGGACGAAACAATGAGCAGTTCTTC. Translation gives CASSQTGRNNEQFF.

There are many counts of this clonotype. The rearrangement links TRBV2 to TRBJ2-2; TRBD1 matches at 7 bases. Trimming took 6 bases from V and 6 from J; bases not matched to a gene: 1. CDR3 length equals 12 residues. Germline V gives CDR1 SNHLY, CDR2 FYNNEI. CDR3 DNA: TGTGCCAGCAGCCAGGGGGCCGGGGAGCTGTTTTTT. It translates to CASSQGAGELFF. Based on the CDR3 plus reference TRBV2 and TRBJ2-2, the full variable domain is EPEVTQTPSHQVTQMGQEVILRCVPISNHLYFYWYRQILGQKVEFLVSFYNNEISEKSEIFDDQFSVERPDGSNFTLKIRSTKLEDSAMYFCASSQGAGELFFGEGSRLTVL.

This clonotype was picked up many times. CDR3 amino acids: CASSHNLYEQYF. The CDR3 DNA follows: TGTGCCAGCTCACACAATCTCTACGAGCAGTACTTC. The chain carries TRBV18 and TRBJ2-7; D remains unclear. The V end was cut by 4 bases, the J end by 3 bases, with 7 bases between. The germline gives CDR1 KGHSH, CDR2 LQKENI. The CDR3 runs to 12 residues. The whole variable domain, remainder taken from reference TRBV18 and TRBJ2-7, is NAGVMQNPRHLVRRRGQEARLRCSPMKGHSHVYWYRQLPEEGLKFMVYLQKENIIDESGMPKERFSAEFPKEGPSILRIQQVVRGDSAAYFCASSHNLYEQYFGPGTRLTVT.

The chain links TRBV12-3 or TRBV12-4 to TRBJ2-2; no clear D gene. Deletions cut 5 bases from V and 6 bases from J, with 13 bases between. This CDR3 region has 14 residues. CDR3 nucleotides: TGTGCCAGCAGTATCCCTGACACTCCCGGGGAGCTGTTTTTT. Protein product: CASSIPDTPGELFF.

The sample holds many counts of this clonotype. The chain uses TRBV5-1 and TRBJ2-7; the D gene is possibly TRBD2 (5 bases). The CDR3 length is 15 residues. V shed 0 bases and J shed 3 bases, with 13 bases lying between them. Germline-derived CDR1 and CDR2 are SGHRS and YFSETQ. CDR3 region: CASSLGAREIYEQYF. DNA of the CDR3: TGCGCCAGCAGCTTGGGGGCCCGGGAAATCTACGAGCAGTACTTC.

The chain joins TRBV5-6 to TRBJ1-2, with D uncertain. CDR3 length: 15 residues. Trimming shortened V by 2 bases and J by 3 bases, and 14 bases separated the two germline ends. CDR1 is SGHDT and CDR2 is YYEEEE in the germline V gene. This CDR3 reads CASSFGYRTDYGYTF. The CDR3 DNA sequence: TGTGCCAGCAGCTTCGGGTACCGCACGGACTATGGCTACACCTTC.

By share, this clonotype ranks as medium-sized. The chain recombines TRBV5-1 with TRBJ2-5; tentatively, D is TRBD1 or TRBD2 (7 bases each). V was shortened by 4 bases and J by 3 bases, with 16 bases between the two germline ends. The CDR3 spans 15 residues. Per germline, CDR1 SGHRS and CDR2 YFSETQ. In nucleotides, the CDR3 is TGCGCCAGCAGCAATTACAGGGGAGGGGAAGAGACCCAGTACTTC. It encodes CASSNYRGGEETQYF. The full variable domain, its missing parts supplied by reference TRBV5-1 and TRBJ2-5, is KAGVTQTPRYLIKTRGQQVTLSCSPISGHRSVSWYQQTPGQGLQFLFEYFSETQRNKGNFPGRFSGRQFSNSRSEMNVSTLELGDSALYLCASSNYRGGEETQYFGPGTRLLVL.

The table lists this clonotype with a few counts. This rearrangement joins TRBV7-9 to TRBJ1-2, with D unresolved. The ends were cut back, 4 bases at V and 8 bases at J, with 14 bases in the middle. In germline, CDR1 is SEHNR, CDR2 FQNEAQ (reference sequence). The CDR3 length is 13 residues. For the CDR3, the DNA is TGTGCCAGCAGCTACTCCGGGAATACGGGCTACACCTTC. Amino acid sequence: CASSYSGNTGYTF.

Ten or more counts support this clonotype. The chain couples TRBV2 to TRBJ2-5; the D gene is possibly TRBD2 (7 bases). CDR3 size: 15 residues. V dropped 5 bases and J dropped 2 bases, with 15 bases sitting between them. The germline gives CDR1 SNHLY, CDR2 FYNNEI. CDR3 DNA: TGTGCCAGCAGTAGGGGGACTACCGCTCAAGAGACCCAGTACTTC. Translation: CASSRGTTAQETQYF.

The sample holds many counts of this clonotype. This sequence joins TRBV12-5 and TRBJ1-2; D possibly corresponds to TRBD1 (5 bases). This CDR3 contains 17 residues. Germline CDR1 and CDR2: LGHNT and FRNRAP. V lost 0 bases and J 5 bases, leaving 19 bases between the germline ends. CDR3 loop: CASGLVPLGQGYYGYTF. The DNA for the CDR3 is TGTGCTAGTGGTTTGGTACCCCTCGGGCAGGGTTATTATGGCTACACCTTC. Full variable domain (rest looked up from reference TRBV12-5 and TRBJ1-2): DARVTQTPRHKVTEMGQEVTMRCQPILGHNTVFWYRQTMMQGLELLAYFRNRAPLDDSGMPKDRFSAEMPDATLATLKIQPSEPRDSAVYFCASGLVPLGQGYYGYTFGSGTRLTVV.

This clonotype has a count of ten or more. The chain joins TRBV28 to TRBJ2-3; 7 bases are shared with TRBD1. There are 15 residues in the CDR3. The V segment lost 9 bases and the J segment 3 bases; nucleotides outside the gene matches: 12. CDR1 MDHEN and CDR2 SYDVKM come from the germline V gene. CDR3 DNA: TGTGCCAGTCACGAAACAGGGGCGCGAACAGATACGCAGTATTTT. It specifies CASHETGARTDTQYF.

This clonotype was detected ten times or more. The rearrangement joins TRBV20-1 to TRBJ2-2; TRBD1 aligns across 8 bases. This CDR3 is built from 16 residues. Unmatched junction bases numbered 9, after V lost 3 bases and J lost 3 bases. Germline lookup yields CDR1 DFQATT and CDR2 SNEGSKA (reference sequence). CDR3 in DNA: TGCAGTGCTAGCCGGACGGGACAGGTTGACACCGGGGAGCTGTTTTTT. It is translated as CSASRTGQVDTGELFF.

Ten or more counts support this clonotype. The V call is TRBV7-2, the J call TRBJ2-5; 7 bases agree with TRBD1. Looked up from germline, CDR1 is SGHTA and CDR2 is FQGNSA. V was pared by 6 bases and J by 5 bases, with 12 bases of the junction left unmatched. The CDR3 is made up of 15 amino acids. The CDR3 nucleotides read TGTGCCAGCAGTCAAAATCGACAGGGTGGGGAGACCCAGTACTTC. Amino acid sequence: CASSQNRQGGETQYF.

This clonotype was counted between two and nine times. The rearrangement uses TRBV5-1 and TRBJ1-1; D gene unclear. V dropped 4 bases and J dropped 3 bases, with 13 bases sitting between them. This CDR3 comprises 14 residues. Per the germline V gene, CDR1 is SGHRS and CDR2 is YFSETQ. The CDR3 protein is CASSPARRDTEAFF. Written as DNA, the CDR3 is TGCGCCAGCAGCCCCGCCCGAAGGGACACTGAAGCTTTCTTT.

This clonotype was detected a few times. This chain connects TRBV5-1 to TRBJ2-1; possible D gene TRBD1, 5 bases. Germline V gives CDR1 SGHRS, CDR2 YFSETQ. V lost 3 bases and J 7 bases, leaving 8 bases between the germline ends. The CDR3 spans 12 residues. The CDR3 loop reads CASSSQGNEQFF. CDR3 nucleotide sequence: TGCGCCAGCAGCTCCCAGGGAAATGAGCAGTTCTTC.

This clonotype has at least ten counts. This sequence joins TRBV24-1 and TRBJ2-3; 12 bases agree with TRBD2. Germline V gene data show CDR1 as KGHDR and CDR2 as SFDVKD. V was pared by 7 bases and J by 2 bases, with 3 bases of the junction left unmatched. The CDR3 has 15 amino acids. CDR3: CATRGLAGPTDTQYF. CDR3 in DNA: TGTGCCACCAGGGGACTAGCGGGCCCCACAGATACGCAGTATTTT.

The table lists this clonotype with many counts. The genes are TRBV20-1 and TRBJ1-2, with TRBD1 matching 8 bases. The J segment lost 3 bases and the V segment lost 3 bases, leaving 6 bases of the junction unmatched. The CDR3 has 14 amino acids. Germline V gene lookup returns CDR1 DFQATT and CDR2 SNEGSKA (reference sequence). CDR3 protein: CSASRTGSDYGYTF. The CDR3 DNA sequence: TGCAGTGCTAGTAGGACAGGGAGTGACTATGGCTACACCTTC.

Turning to this clonotype: This clone may be a read error of a much larger clone one base away. The chain carries TRBV5-1 and TRBJ2-6; no reliable D call. CDR1 and CDR2 (germline): SGHRS, YFSETQ. The CDR3 spans 14 residues. The CDR3 coding sequence is TGCACCAGCAGGAACCCCTCTGGGGCCAACGTCCTGACTTTC. Translating gives CTSRNPSGANVLTF. The full variable domain, with the rest looked up from reference TRBV5-1 and TRBJ2-6, is KAGVTQTPRYLIKTRGQQVTLSCSPISGHRSVSWYQQTPGQGLQFLFEYFSETQRNKGNFPGRFSGRQFSNSRSEMNVSTLELGDSALYLCTSRNPSGANVLTFGAGSRLTVL.